The 10 T cell receptor beta chains in this list originate from one sample, sequenced in a study of T cell responses to AZD1222 COVID-19 vaccine. The method was immunoSEQ multiplex PCR; TCRdb's version includes in-frame clones alone and lacks a portion of them. The sample consists of more than 90,000 clones, more than 70% of them appearing once. Sequenced here: peripheral blood, sampled 28 days after the second AZD1222 dose. Receptors were obtained from an adult who received the AZD1222 COVID-19 vaccine.

The gene calls are TRBV3-1 (or the pseudogene TRBV3-2) and TRBJ1-6, with D unclear. V was trimmed by 4 bases and J by 8 bases, leaving 9 bases between them. CDR3 length: 13 amino acids. Germline V lookup: CDR1 LGHDT, CDR2 YNNKEL (reference sequence). CDR3 protein: CASSPHTDSPLHF. The CDR3 region has the DNA TGTGCCAGCAGCCCACATACGGATTCACCCCTCCACTTT.

This sequence joins TRBV12-5 and TRBJ1-5; D is ambiguous. CDR3 length: 16 residues. Trimming pared 0 bases from V and 7 bases from J, leaving 16 bases between. Germline V gene data show CDR1 as LGHNT and CDR2 as FRNRAP. The CDR3 DNA reads TGTGCTAGTGGTTTGGTACTCGGCGAGATTTGGCAGCCCCAGCATTTT. Protein product: CASGLVLGEIWQPQHF.

This clone was seen a single time. The chain uses TRBV27 and TRBJ2-7; TRBD2 matches 7 bases. CDR3 length equals 14 residues. With V trimmed by 5 bases and J by 7 bases, 11 bases remained unmatched. Germline V lookup: CDR1 MNHEY, CDR2 SMNVEV (reference sequence). The CDR3 DNA follows: TGTGCCAGCAGTCTCCGGGACCCCGGGGGGGAGCAGTACTTC. It encodes CASSLRDPGGEQYF.

The chain combines TRBV5-5 with TRBJ1-6, with a possible D match to TRBD1 (6 bases). Germline lookup yields CDR1 SGHKS and CDR2 YYEKEE (reference sequence). The V end lost 0 bases, the J end lost 7 bases, and 17 bases lay between the germline ends. The CDR3 runs 17 residues. The CDR3 here is CASSLGPGGHRNSPLHF. The CDR3 DNA reads TGTGCCAGCAGCTTGGGGCCGGGGGGACATCGCAATTCACCCCTCCACTTT.

This clone was observed a few times. The CDR3 sequence is CSVGQGSEAFF. DNA of the CDR3: TGCAGCGTGGGACAGGGCTCTGAAGCTTTCTTT. This sequence joins TRBV29-1 and TRBJ1-1; TRBD1 matches 9 bases. The germline gives CDR1 SQVTM, CDR2 ANQGSEA. Trimming cost V 6 bases and J 6 bases; bases outside gene matches: 2. CDR3 size: 11 residues.

The rearrangement links TRBV19 to TRBJ2-3; D is ambiguous. The CDR3 has 15 amino acids. Trimming cost V 6 bases and J 0 bases, with 13 bases left between them. The germline CDR1 and CDR2 sequences are LNHDA and SQIVND (reference sequence). The CDR3 nucleotides are TGTGCCAGTAGACGGCGCCAAAGGAGCACAGATACGCAGTATTTT. It yields the protein CASRRRQRSTDTQYF.

The chain is built from TRBV9 and TRBJ1-1; D not resolved. There are 13 residues in the CDR3. CDR1 is SGDLS and CDR2 is YYNGEE in the germline V gene. With 4 bases removed from V and 5 bases from J, the gap between germline ends came to 12 bases. In DNA form, the CDR3 reads TGTGCCAGCAGCTTAGGACCGCAGACTGAAGCTTTCTTT. This gives the protein CASSLGPQTEAFF.

Only one count was recorded for this clone. The genes are TRBV2 and TRBJ1-1; no reliable D call. V was clipped by 8 bases and J by 0 bases, with 10 bases between them. The CDR3 has 13 residues. CDR1 and CDR2 (germline): SNHLY, FYNNEI. The CDR3 protein is CASQQELNTEAFF. The CDR3 bases are TGTGCCAGCCAGCAGGAGTTGAACACTGAAGCTTTCTTT.

The chain combines TRBV5-4 with TRBJ2-7; TRBD1 agrees at 9 bases. The CDR3 has 15 residues. Germline CDR1 is SGHNT and CDR2 is YYREEE (reference sequence). Germline trimming cut 4 bases from V and 0 bases from J; bases unmatched to any gene: 5. CDR3 bases: TGTGCCAGCAGCAAACCGGGACAGGGCTCCTACGAGCAGTACTTC. Its translation is CASSKPGQGSYEQYF.

V is TRBV7-2 and J is TRBJ2-7; 10 bases are a match to TRBD2. In germline, CDR1 is SGHTA, CDR2 FQGNSA. Losses at the gene ends were 0 bases for V and 5 bases for J; bases not matched to a gene: 7. This CDR3 has 16 amino acids. DNA of the CDR3: TGTGCCAGCAGCTTAGCAACTAGCGGGATGTTAAACGAGCAGTACTTC. As protein: CASSLATSGMLNEQYF. The complete variable domain, with remaining parts taken from reference TRBV7-2 and TRBJ2-7, reads GAGVSQSPSNKVTEKGKDVELRCDPISGHTALYWYRQSLGQGLEFLIYFQGNSAPDKSGLPSDRFSAERTGGSVSTLTIQRTQQEDSAVYLCASSLATSGMLNEQYFGPGTRLTVT.